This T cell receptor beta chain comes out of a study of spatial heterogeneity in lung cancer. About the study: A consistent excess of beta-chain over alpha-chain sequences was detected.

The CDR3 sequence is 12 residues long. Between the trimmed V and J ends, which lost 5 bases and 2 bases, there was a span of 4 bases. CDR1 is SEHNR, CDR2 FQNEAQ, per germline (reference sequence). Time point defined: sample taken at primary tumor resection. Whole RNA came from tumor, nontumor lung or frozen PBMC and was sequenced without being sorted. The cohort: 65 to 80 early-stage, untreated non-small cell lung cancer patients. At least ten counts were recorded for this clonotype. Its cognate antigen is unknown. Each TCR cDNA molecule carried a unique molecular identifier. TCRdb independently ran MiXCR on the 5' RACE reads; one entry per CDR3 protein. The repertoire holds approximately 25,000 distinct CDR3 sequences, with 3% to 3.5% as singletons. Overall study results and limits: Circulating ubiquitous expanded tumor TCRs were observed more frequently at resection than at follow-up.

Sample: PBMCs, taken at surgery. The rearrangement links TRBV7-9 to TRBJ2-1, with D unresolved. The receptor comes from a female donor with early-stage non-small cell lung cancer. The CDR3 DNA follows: TGTGCCAGCAGCCCCACCTACAATGAGCAGTTCTTC. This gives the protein CASSPTYNEQFF.